These 4 T cell receptor beta chains came from one sample sequenced in a study of tissue T cells after allogeneic stem cell transplantation. Only in-frame clones appear in the TCRdb table, and some are missing; sequencing was by immunoSEQ multiplex PCR. The sample comprises roughly 20,000 clones, approximately 69% of which are singletons, and roughly 0.38% rests with the top ten. The sample consisted of blood. The receptor set was obtained from a female BALB/c mouse in good health. The MHC haplotype of this mouse line is H2-d.

In the case of this clone: Mouse names are used for the genes. Read data end 1 residue before the CDR3 end; the end is taken from the germline J gene. Additional DNA sequences in this sample encode the identical CDR3. The chain recombines TRBV19 with TRBJ2-4, with D possibly matching TRBD1 (5 bases). In germline, CDR1 is FNHDT, CDR2 SITEND (reference sequence). V lost 0 bases and J 1 base, leaving 6 bases between the germline ends. The CDR3 consists of 14 residues. CDR3 in amino acids: CASSIEGGQNTLYF. Partial CDR3 DNA: TGTGCCAGCAGTATAGAAGGGGGTCAAAACACCTTGTAC.

This clone was detected only a few times. The genes are named according to mouse. Sequencing ends 1 residue short of the CDR3 end; the germline J gene provides the rest. The chain employs TRBV13-3 and TRBJ2-7; D not resolved. Per germline, CDR1 NNHDY and CDR2 SYVADS. The CDR3 loop spans 10 amino acids. The germline V and J ends were trimmed by 1 base and 6 bases, with 2 bases remaining between them. This chain's CDR3 is CASSDSEQYF. Partial CDR3 DNA: TGTGCCAGCAGTGATTCTGAACAGTAC.

Regarding this clone: Genes and germline come from the mouse. The read comes to an end 1 residue before the CDR3 does, leaving the germline J gene to fill in the end. The V gene is TRBV1, the J gene TRBJ2-1; 8 nucleotides agree with TRBD2. There are 15 residues in the CDR3. The germline gives CDR1 NSQYPW, CDR2 LRSPGD (reference sequence). Trimming at V came to 0 bases and at J to 2 bases, leaving 0 bases not matched to a gene. The CDR3 spells CTCSADGGDYAEQFF. The covered CDR3 bases are TGCACCTGCAGTGCAGATGGGGGGGACTATGCTGAGCAGTTC.

Comment on this clone: Genes here carry mouse names. The read halts 1 residue ahead of the CDR3 end, with the missing end drawn from the germline J gene. The rearrangement uses TRBV29 and TRBJ1-1, with a possible D match to TRBD1 (6 bases). CDR1 is MSHET and CDR2 is SYDVDS in the germline V gene. This CDR3 spans 15 amino acids. V lost 6 bases to trimming and J lost 0 bases, with 14 bases between them. The sequenced part of the CDR3 DNA is TGTGCTAGCAGACCTCCGGGACACTCAAACACAGAAGTCTTC. Translating it yields CASRPPGHSNTEVF. The whole CDR3 protein reads CASRPPGHSNTEVFF.